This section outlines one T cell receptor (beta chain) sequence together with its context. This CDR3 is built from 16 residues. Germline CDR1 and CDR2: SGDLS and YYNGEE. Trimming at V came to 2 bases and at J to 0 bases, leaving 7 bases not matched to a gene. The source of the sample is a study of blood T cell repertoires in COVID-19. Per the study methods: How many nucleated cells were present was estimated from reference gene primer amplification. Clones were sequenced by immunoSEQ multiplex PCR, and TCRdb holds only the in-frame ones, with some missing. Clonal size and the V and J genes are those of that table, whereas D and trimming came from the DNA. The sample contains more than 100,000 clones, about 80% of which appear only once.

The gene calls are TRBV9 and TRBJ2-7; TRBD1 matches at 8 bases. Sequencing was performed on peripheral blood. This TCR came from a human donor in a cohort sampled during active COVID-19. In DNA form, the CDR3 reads TGTGCCAGCAGCGTCTCCTGGGACAGGAGCTCCTACGAGCAGTACTTC. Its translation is CASSVSWDRSSYEQYF.